This T cell receptor beta chain was observed in a study of cytotoxic CD8 clonotypes in ibrutinib-treated CLL. The targeted sequencing depth was 1 in 200,000 to 1 in 1 million T cells. Sequencing was performed with immunoSEQ multiplex PCR; in TCRdb, only in-frame clones are kept and a portion is missing. The sample holds more than 200,000 clones, more than 70% seen once. This clone was counted once. The antigen is not known. Whole-study results and caveats: There were differences in sampling times between sustained-remission and progressing patients.

Per germline, CDR1 WNHNN and CDR2 SYGVQD (reference sequence). Unmatched junction bases numbered 10, after V lost 5 bases and J lost 4 bases. This CDR3 spans 16 amino acids. The origin of this receptor is a human donor with chronic lymphocytic leukemia. This specimen consisted of PBMCs, obtained after 12 months of ibrutinib treatment. The V call is TRBV10-1, the J call TRBJ2-2, with 7 bases that match TRBD1. Written as DNA, the CDR3 is TGCGCCAGCAGTTCCCCGGGACAGCACATCACCGGGGAGCTGTTTTTT. Protein: CASSSPGQHITGELFF.